The clone carrying this TCR beta chain was seen ten or more times. Its cognate antigen is unknown. The data originate from a study of T cells after yellow fever vaccination. At the level of the study: The SMART-Seq v4 Ultra Low Input method served to prepare the low-cell-number fractions.

V lost 0 bases, J lost 6 bases, and 5 bases lay in between. The germline V gene encodes CDR1 SGHTA and CDR2 FQGTGA. The CDR3 runs 13 residues. Study-wide results and caveats: Clones that expanded after primary vaccination mostly reappeared after the booster (around 96% CD4, approximately 85% CD8).

Researchers made TCR cDNA using 5'RACE template switching, and this step added a universal primer site and UMIs. TCRdb analysed the 5' RACE reads with MiXCR anew, one entry per CDR3 protein. This table has about 350,000 distinct CDR3 sequences, roughly 8.3% appearing once. This chain links TRBV7-3 with TRBJ2-2; no firm D call. Sequencing used PBMCs, obtained about 49 days after the first yellow fever vaccination. The TCR originated in a man between 18 and 29 years old who received the YFV17D yellow fever vaccine. CDR3 protein: CASSLTYPGELFF. The CDR3 bases are TGTGCCAGCAGCTTAACCTACCCCGGGGAGCTGTTTTTT. Combining the CDR3 with reference TRBV7-3 and TRBJ2-2 gives the whole variable domain GAGVSQTPSNKVTEKGKYVELRCDPISGHTALYWYRQSLGQGPEFLIYFQGTGAADDSGLPNDRFFAVRPEGSVSTLKIQRTERGDSAVYLCASSLTYPGELFFGEGSRLTVL.